The 32 T cell receptor beta chains reported below all come from one sample, sequenced in a study of cytomegalovirus exposure and HLA in healthy donors. Primers: 60 Vbeta forward and 13 Jbeta reverse. Assay: immunoSEQ multiplex PCR; the TCRdb copy retains only in-frame clones and omits some. The data contain 100,000 to 150,000 clones, 75% to 85% of them seen just once; the ten biggest clones take up roughly 9.3%. The sequencing input was PBMCs. All receptors come from a woman aged 50 to 60 in good health and CMV-seropositive.

This clone was picked up one time. The rearrangement uses TRBV29-1 and TRBJ2-7, with D tentatively TRBD1 (6 bases). V lost 6 bases, J lost 9 bases, and 24 bases lay in between. This CDR3 region has 14 residues. Germline V gene data show CDR1 as SQVTM and CDR2 as ANQGSEA. This CDR3 reads CSVKVPQQGSAQYF. DNA of the CDR3: TGCAGCGTCAAAGTCCCGCAACAGGGTTCTGCGCAGTACTTC.

This chain joins TRBV27 and TRBJ2-7; D gene unclear. This CDR3 comprises 15 residues. Deletions cut 0 bases from V and 11 bases from J, with 20 bases between. Germline V gives CDR1 MNHEY, CDR2 SMNVEV (reference sequence). The CDR3 here is CASSLSGGDVPPEYF. As DNA, the CDR3 is TGTGCCAGCAGTTTATCAGGCGGAGACGTGCCCCCGGAGTACTTC.

This clone was counted between two and nine times. The chain carries TRBV14 and TRBJ1-1; D may be TRBD1 (6 bases). Germline CDR1 and CDR2: SGHDN and FVKESK. Between the trimmed V and J ends, which lost 3 bases and 4 bases, there was a span of 9 bases. The CDR3 covers 13 residues. CDR3 sequence (DNA): TGTGCCAGCAGCCAGGGGGCGGGCACTGAAGCTTTCTTT. Its protein product is CASSQGAGTEAFF.

Worth noting for this clone: The junction departs from the called germline gene at one end, perhaps through a read error. This chain joins TRBV7-7 and TRBJ2-5; 9 bases match TRBD1. This CDR3 is built from 13 residues. CDR1 and CDR2 (germline): SSHAT, FNYEAQ (reference sequence). Here the CDR3 DNA reads TGTGCTAGCAGCGACGGACAGGGGCCGACCCAGTACTTC. Amino acid sequence: CASSDGQGPTQYF.

V gene TRBV11-2 combines with J gene TRBJ2-3, with D hard to call. Germline CDR1 reads SGHAT; CDR2 reads FQNNGV. The CDR3 spans 11 residues. The germline V and J ends were trimmed by 4 bases and 3 bases, with 2 bases remaining between them. The CDR3 DNA sequence: TGTGCCAGCAGCTCTACAGATACGCAGTATTTT. The encoded protein is CASSSTDTQYF.

The J gene is TRBJ1-2, the V gene TRBV5-4; D remains ambiguous. Trimming removed 2 bases at V and 3 bases at J, with 17 bases between. Germline V gene sequence: CDR1 SGHNT, CDR2 YYREEE (reference sequence). This CDR3 has 16 residues. CDR3 nucleotides: TGTGCCAGCAGCTTAAGACTACAATGGCGCTACTATGGCTACACCTTC. It specifies CASSLRLQWRYYGYTF.

This chain links TRBV27 with TRBJ2-5; D possibly corresponds to TRBD2 (6 bases). The length of the CDR3 is 16 residues. The V and J ends lost 3 bases and 4 bases respectively, with 18 bases between them. The germline CDR1 and CDR2 sequences are MNHEY and SMNVEV (reference sequence). The CDR3 DNA reads as TGTGCCAGCAGTTTTAGCATCGGAACTAGCCTAGAGACCCAGTACTTC. It translates to CASSFSIGTSLETQYF.

The chain is built from TRBV30 and TRBJ2-1; possible D gene TRBD2, 6 bases. V was shortened by 3 bases and J by 5 bases, with 23 bases between the two germline ends. The CDR3 covers 17 residues. Looked up from germline, CDR1 is GTSNPN and CDR2 is SVGIG (reference sequence). The CDR3 DNA reads TGTGCCTGGAGGTCCGCCCAGGGACGGGAGCGGGACAATGAGCAGTTCTTC. Translation: CAWRSAQGRERDNEQFF.

The J gene is TRBJ1-2, the V gene TRBV18; no reliable D call. V was clipped by 3 bases and J by 8 bases, with 19 bases between them. CDR3 length equals 15 residues. CDR1 is KGHSH and CDR2 is LQKENI in the germline V gene. CDR3 DNA sequence: TGTGCCAGCTCACCTGTTCTCAACAGTGAGGGAGGCTACACCTTC. It is translated as CASSPVLNSEGGYTF.

The chain recombines TRBV7-9 with TRBJ2-3, with 16 bases that match TRBD2. Trimming at V came to 5 bases and at J to 11 bases, leaving 16 bases not matched to a gene. The CDR3 is 18 amino acids. Germline values: CDR1 SEHNR, CDR2 FQNEAQ (reference sequence). CDR3 nucleotides: TGTGCCAGCAGCCCAAAGGGACTAGCGGGAGGGCCAGCGTCAAAGCAGTATTTT. Translating gives CASSPKGLAGGPASKQYF.

This clone has only a few counts. The chain is built from TRBV9 and TRBJ2-1; a weak D match, TRBD2 (6 bases). CDR1 and CDR2 from the germline V gene are SGDLS and YYNGEE. Trimming stripped 1 base from V and 7 bases from J, with 15 bases between. The CDR3 runs to 15 residues. The CDR3 here is CASSVRDWGGNEQFF. CDR3 nucleotides: TGTGCCAGCAGCGTACGGGACTGGGGTGGGAATGAGCAGTTCTTC.

This clone occurred once. The gene calls are TRBV9 and TRBJ2-5; D not resolved. V dropped 3 bases and J dropped 2 bases, with 8 bases sitting between them. This CDR3 has 13 amino acids. Germline V gene data show CDR1 as SGDLS and CDR2 as YYNGEE. The CDR3 reads CASSGGPQETQYF. The CDR3 DNA is TGTGCCAGCAGCGGCGGCCCTCAAGAGACCCAGTACTTC.

This clone was observed a handful of times. The DNA of the CDR3 is TGTGCCAGCAGCAAATTCGCTGGGACAGGGAACGAGCAGTACTTC. Its protein is CASSKFAGTGNEQYF. The chain has TRBV21-1 and TRBJ2-7; TRBD1 is the table's D call, not checked against the DNA. TRBV21-1 is classified as a pseudogene. The CDR3 consists of 15 residues.

This chain links TRBV5-6 with TRBJ2-7, with TRBD2 identical over 7 bases. The CDR3 totals 16 residues. Germline V gene sequence: CDR1 SGHDT, CDR2 YYEEEE. V shed 1 base and J 6 bases; nucleotides not matched to a gene: 13. DNA of the CDR3: TGTGCCAGCAGCTTGTCGCTAGCGGTAGACCGAGGCGAGCAGTACTTC. It encodes CASSLSLAVDRGEQYF.

V is TRBV6-6 and J is TRBJ2-1; TRBD1 matches 10 bases. The CDR3 covers 16 residues. With V trimmed by 7 bases and J by 6 bases, 12 bases remained unmatched. The germline V gene encodes CDR1 MNHNY and CDR2 SVGAGI (reference sequence). The CDR3 nucleotides read TGTGCCAGCACCGGAGGGACAGGGGCAAGTGGCAATGAGCAGTTCTTC. Its protein is CASTGGTGASGNEQFF.

The rearrangement links TRBV5-4 to TRBJ1-3; D is possibly TRBD1 (6 bases). The germline V gene encodes CDR1 SGHNT and CDR2 YYREEE (reference sequence). The CDR3 loop spans 15 amino acids. The V end lost 7 bases, the J end lost 0 bases, and 14 bases lay between the germline ends. DNA of the CDR3: TGTGCCAGCTCCGGACAGCCCTACTCTGGAAACACCATATATTTT. Protein product: CASSGQPYSGNTIYF.

The genes are TRBV2 and TRBJ1-1, with D hard to call. With 5 bases removed from V and 3 bases from J, the gap between germline ends came to 4 bases. Germline CDR1 reads SNHLY; CDR2 reads FYNNEI. CDR3 length equals 11 residues. The CDR3 nucleotides read TGTGCCAGCAGTTATGACACTGAAGCTTTCTTT. Encoded protein: CASSYDTEAFF.

This chain connects TRBV5-1 to TRBJ1-1; D might be TRBD1 (5 bases). V lost 4 bases, J lost 1 base, and 8 bases lay in between. Per germline, CDR1 SGHRS and CDR2 YFSETQ. This CDR3 has 13 amino acids. The CDR3 is CASSPGQNTEAFF. The CDR3 nucleotides are TGCGCCAGCAGCCCCGGACAGAACACTGAAGCTTTCTTT. Looking up the rest from reference TRBV5-1 and TRBJ1-1 gives the full variable domain: KAGVTQTPRYLIKTRGQQVTLSCSPISGHRSVSWYQQTPGQGLQFLFEYFSETQRNKGNFPGRFSGRQFSNSRSEMNVSTLELGDSALYLCASSPGQNTEAFFGQGTRLTVV.

J is TRBJ1-2 and V is TRBV6-1, with 7 nucleotides matching TRBD1. Germline CDR1 is MNHNS and CDR2 is SASEGT. After removal of 6 bases from V and 5 bases from J, the junction contained 6 bases not matched to a gene. The CDR3 consists of 13 residues. The CDR3 sequence is CASRSGQTYGYTF. In nucleotides, the CDR3 is TGTGCCAGCAGATCGGGACAGACTTATGGCTACACCTTC.

The V and J genes are TRBV5-1 and TRBJ2-1; the match to TRBD2 covers 8 bases. Looked up from germline, CDR1 is SGHRS and CDR2 is YFSETQ. The CDR3 contains 16 residues. The V gene end was trimmed by 0 bases and the J gene end by 7 bases; junction bases not matched to a gene: 9. In DNA, the CDR3 is TGCGCCAGCAGCTTGGACAACGGGGGGGTGTATAATGAGCAGTTCTTC. Translation gives CASSLDNGGVYNEQFF.

As to this clone: A read error may account for a junction end that differs from germline. This chain links TRBV15 with TRBJ1-1; tentative D call: TRBD1 (5 bases). Germline CDR1 is LNHNV and CDR2 is YYDKDF (reference sequence). This CDR3 is 16 amino acids long. CDR3 bases: TGTGCCACCAGCAGAGAAGGGTGGGGCATGAATATTGAAGCTTCCTTT. This sequence encodes CATSREGWGMNIEASF.

The chain joins TRBV5-6 to TRBJ1-1; 8 nucleotides agree with TRBD1. The V gene's germline CDR1 is SGHDT and CDR2 YYEEEE. The CDR3 consists of 13 residues. Losses at the gene ends were 6 bases for V and 5 bases for J; bases not matched to a gene: 6. CDR3 DNA: TGTGCCAGCATGACAGGGGCTGGAACTGAAGCTTTCTTT. The encoded protein is CASMTGAGTEAFF.

The chain carries TRBV7-3 and TRBJ2-7; 7 nucleotides line up with TRBD2. CDR3 length: 15 residues. The V gene's germline CDR1 is SGHTA and CDR2 FQGTGA. Trimming cost V 2 bases and J 2 bases; bases outside gene matches: 6. The CDR3 is CASSLHSGGTYEQYF. The DNA for the CDR3 is TGTGCCAGCAGCTTACATTCGGGAGGTACCTACGAGCAGTACTTC.

This clone was picked up many times. This sequence joins TRBV4-1 and TRBJ1-2; D not certain. The germline V gene has CDR1 MGHRA and CDR2 YSYEKL. Trimming pared 2 bases from V and 2 bases from J, leaving 9 bases between. This CDR3 is built from 14 residues. As DNA, the CDR3 is TGCGCCAGCAGCCAAACACAGCTAAACTATGGCTACACCTTC. Its translation is CASSQTQLNYGYTF.

This chain connects TRBV4-1 to TRBJ2-7, with TRBD1 matching over 10 bases. CDR1 is MGHRA, CDR2 YSYEKL, per germline. Trimming cost V 4 bases and J 3 bases; bases outside gene matches: 3. The CDR3 consists of 14 residues. CDR3 loop: CASSRGTGDYEQYF. The DNA of the CDR3 is TGCGCCAGCAGCCGGGGGACAGGGGACTACGAGCAGTACTTC.

This chain joins TRBV5-6 and TRBJ2-6, with D uncertain. The length of the CDR3 is 15 residues. Germline values: CDR1 SGHDT, CDR2 YYEEEE. Trimming took off 3 bases at V and 0 bases at J, with 7 bases between the two ends. Written as DNA, the CDR3 is TGTGCCAGCAGCTCCCCGCGCTCTGGGGCCAACGTCCTGACTTTC. Protein: CASSSPRSGANVLTF.

This chain connects TRBV30 to TRBJ2-7, with 7 bases fitting TRBD1. Germline lookup yields CDR1 GTSNPN and CDR2 SVGIG (reference sequence). Unmatched junction bases numbered 1, after V lost 5 bases and J lost 0 bases. The CDR3 has 12 amino acids. The CDR3 DNA reads as TGTGCCTGGCAGGGGGACTCCTACGAGCAGTACTTC. Its translation: CAWQGDSYEQYF.

V usage is TRBV5-6 and J usage is TRBJ2-5; a possible D gene is TRBD2 (6 bases). V gave up 4 bases and J gave up 3 bases, with 28 bases separating them. CDR1 is SGHDT, CDR2 YYEEEE, per germline. There are 19 residues in the CDR3. CDR3 residues: CASSVGGGLPGGKKETQYF. DNA of the CDR3: TGTGCCAGCAGCGTTGGGGGAGGATTGCCTGGCGGGAAAAAAGAGACCCAGTACTTC.

The chain recombines TRBV14 with TRBJ2-7; 9 bases map to TRBD2. Trimming at V came to 2 bases and at J to 2 bases, leaving 4 bases not matched to a gene. This CDR3 contains 15 residues. Germline CDR1 SGHDN, CDR2 FVKESK. The CDR3 bases are TGTGCCAGCAGCCAATACTCTAGCGGGGCCTACGAGCAGTACTTC. Protein product: CASSQYSSGAYEQYF.

The chain joins TRBV7-6 to TRBJ1-5, with D tentatively TRBD1 (5 bases). This CDR3 spans 16 amino acids. Trimming left V 5 bases short and J 4 bases short, with 18 bases between. Germline V gene sequence: CDR1 SGHVS, CDR2 FNYEAQ. The CDR3 here is CASSVGGGTGNQPQHF. The CDR3 DNA follows: TGTGCCAGCAGCGTTGGGGGAGGGACTGGGAATCAGCCCCAGCATTTT.

The genes are TRBV7-2 and TRBJ2-7; 7 nucleotides agree with TRBD2. CDR3 length: 13 residues. V was pared by 7 bases and J by 4 bases, with 7 bases of the junction left unmatched. Germline V gives CDR1 SGHTA, CDR2 FQGNSA. The CDR3 spells CASNLGGGYEQYF. CDR3 coding DNA: TGTGCCAGCAACTTGGGGGGGGGATACGAGCAGTACTTC.

The J gene is TRBJ2-5, the V gene TRBV5-1; D is unresolved. Germline-derived CDR1 and CDR2 are SGHRS and YFSETQ. The CDR3 runs to 11 residues. Trimming cost V 3 bases and J 3 bases, with 3 bases left between them. CDR3 DNA: TGCGCCAGCAGCTCCAAAGAGACCCAGTACTTC. It is translated as CASSSKETQYF.